This is a list of T cell receptor beta chains from one sample in a study of T cell changes during pregnancy in multiple sclerosis. The table came from immunoSEQ multiplex PCR; TCRdb's copy has only in-frame clones and leaves some out. The profile shows just over 55,000 clones, 80% to 95% of them singletons. The sequences come from peripheral blood, collected after pregnancy. The receptors shown here come from a female donor in good health, enrolled as a control in a pregnancy study. The CDR3 runs from the conserved cysteine through the conserved F or W. Clone sizes are given selectively: once, few, many, or a class where the clone is expanded.

cdr3_aa,clone_size,v_call,cdr3_length,j_call
CASRRTGAAFETTF,once,TRBV2,14,TRBJ1-2
CASSSDRVSPLHF,.,TRBV7-8,13,TRBJ1-6
CASSQGLAGTETQYF,.,TRBV14,15,TRBJ2-5
CASSLSDGNTEAFF,.,TRBV28,14,TRBJ1-1
CASMDRGLSSEPQHF,.,TRBV2,15,TRBJ1-5
CASSLYTGTDTQYF,once,TRBV5-1,14,TRBJ2-3
CASTPTSGSETGELFF,.,TRBV9,16,TRBJ2-2
CASSQDAEDTEAFF,.,TRBV4-2,14,TRBJ1-1
CASSQVFTGTNSYEQYF,.,TRBV4-3,17,TRBJ2-7
CASSLVQGSEKLFF,.,TRBV27,14,TRBJ1-4
CASSPARHSTDTQYF,.,TRBV18,15,TRBJ2-3
CASSIPGANTGELFF,.,TRBV19,15,TRBJ2-2
CASSTSPYRIPYNSPLHF,.,TRBV7-2,18,TRBJ1-6
CASSPRGGNTIYF,once,TRBV27,13,TRBJ1-3
CASSLGLAGDYNEQFF,.,TRBV11-3,16,TRBJ2-1
CASSSPPKEGAQAFF,once,TRBV5-1,15,TRBJ1-1
CASSSARETQYF,.,TRBV12-1,12,TRBJ2-5
CASSIPKDRVSGNTIYF,.,TRBV7-9,17,TRBJ1-3
CASSMENNYEQYF,.,TRBV6-1,13,TRBJ2-7
CASSPLRGTEAFF,.,TRBV4-1,13,TRBJ1-1
CASSLEVAGSGANVLTF,.,TRBV7-8,17,TRBJ2-6
CASKVHMNTEAFF,.,TRBV25-1,13,TRBJ1-1
CSVIRGQGSTDTQYF,once,TRBV29-1,15,TRBJ2-3
CSASGLAGYNEQFF,.,TRBV29-1,14,TRBJ2-1
CASSVELTYEQYF,.,TRBV2,13,TRBJ2-7
CSVRGDNYGYTF,.,TRBV29-1,12,TRBJ1-2
CASGQQTGNTIYF,.,TRBV6-1,13,TRBJ1-3
CSVEPSGINEQFF,.,TRBV29-1,13,TRBJ2-1
CASSEQGGNEQFF,.,TRBV6-4,13,TRBJ2-1
CASSWAPILNQPQHF,.,TRBV6-1,15,TRBJ1-5
CASSPSAGGRYEQYF,.,TRBV18,15,TRBJ2-7
CASSITGTGEYTGELFF,.,TRBV19,17,TRBJ2-2
CASSVDGQGLRGTEAFF,.,TRBV9,17,TRBJ1-1
CASSLQRARGDEQFF,.,TRBV5-1,15,TRBJ2-1
CASSPNHVVGQPQHF,once,TRBV9,15,TRBJ1-5
CASFGGRSEAFF,.,TRBV12-5,12,TRBJ1-1
CASSFGTGNSPLHF,.,TRBV27,14,TRBJ1-6
CASSQGLGQGYEQFF,.,TRBV4-2,15,TRBJ2-1
CASSLGQGLNTEAFF,.,TRBV4-3,15,TRBJ1-1
CASRLAGGEAFF,.,TRBV7-2,12,TRBJ1-1
CASSGLAGTGELFF,.,TRBV19,14,TRBJ2-2
CASSLAGGLYEQYF,once,TRBV27,14,TRBJ2-7